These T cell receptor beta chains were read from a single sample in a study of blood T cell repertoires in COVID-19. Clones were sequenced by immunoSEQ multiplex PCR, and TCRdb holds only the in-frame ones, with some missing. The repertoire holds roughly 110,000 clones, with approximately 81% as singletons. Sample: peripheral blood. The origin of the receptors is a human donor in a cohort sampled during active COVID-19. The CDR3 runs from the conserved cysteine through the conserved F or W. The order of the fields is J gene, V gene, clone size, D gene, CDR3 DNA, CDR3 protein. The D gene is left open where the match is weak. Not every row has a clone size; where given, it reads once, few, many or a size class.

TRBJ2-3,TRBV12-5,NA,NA,TGTGCTAGTGCCGATGACAGACTCAATACGCAGTATTTT,CASADDRLNTQYF
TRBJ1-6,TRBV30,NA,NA,TGTGCCTGGAGTGTCCAGGGGAATAATTCACCCCTCCACTTT,CAWSVQGNNSPLHF
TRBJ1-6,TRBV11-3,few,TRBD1,TGTGCCAGCAGCTTGGGACAGGATAATTCACCCCTCCACTTT,CASSLGQDNSPLHF
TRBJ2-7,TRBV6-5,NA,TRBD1,TGTGCCAGCAGTTCCCGGACAGGGACCACCCCTGAGTACTTC,CASSSRTGTTPEYF
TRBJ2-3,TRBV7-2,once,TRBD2,TGTGCCAGCAGCTCCGGACTAGCTCCAGATACGCAGTATTTT,CASSSGLAPDTQYF
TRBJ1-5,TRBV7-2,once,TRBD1,TGTGCCAGCAGCCCCGGACAGGGGAACAATCAGCCCCAGCATTTT,CASSPGQGNNQPQHF
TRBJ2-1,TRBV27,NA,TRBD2,TGTGCCAGCAGTCCCAGCGGGGGATACAATGAGCAGTTCTTC,CASSPSGGYNEQFF
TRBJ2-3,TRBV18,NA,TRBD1,TGTGCCAGCTCACCGTCCAGGGGGCTTTCGGATACGCAGTATTTT,CASSPSRGLSDTQYF
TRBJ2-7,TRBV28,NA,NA,TGTGCCAGCGGCGTTCCGAGATCGGGCTACGAGCAGTACTTC,CASGVPRSGYEQYF
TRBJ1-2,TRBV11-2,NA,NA,TGTGCCAGCAGCTTAGGAGACGGGGAGGGCTACACCTTC,CASSLGDGEGYTF
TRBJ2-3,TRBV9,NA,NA,TGTGCCAGCAGCGTAGGTCCCCCGGGAAGCACAGATACGCAGTATTTT,CASSVGPPGSTDTQYF
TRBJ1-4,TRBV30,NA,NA,TGTGCCTGGAGTGTATACCCCAGGGCAGGTGAAAAACTGTTTTTT,CAWSVYPRAGEKLFF
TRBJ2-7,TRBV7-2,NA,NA,TGTGCCAGCAGCTTAGGGGCCCTTAACTACGAGCAGTACTTC,CASSLGALNYEQYF
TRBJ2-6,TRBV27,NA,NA,TGTGCCAGCAGTTTATTATACAGGGAAGGGGCCTCTGGGGCCAACGTCCTGACTTTC,CASSLLYREGASGANVLTF
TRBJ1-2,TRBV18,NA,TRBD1,TGTGCCAGCTCTCGACAGGGGATACAGGCTAATGGCTACACCTTC,CASSRQGIQANGYTF
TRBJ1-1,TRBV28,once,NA,TGTGCCAGCGGGGCCTTCGGGTTGAACACTGAAGCTTTCTTT,CASGAFGLNTEAFF
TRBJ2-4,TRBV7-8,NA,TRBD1,TGTGCCAGCAGCAGCCCTCAGACAGGGGAGGACATTCAGTACTTC,CASSSPQTGEDIQYF
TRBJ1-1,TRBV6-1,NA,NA,TGTGCCAGCAGTGAACTCCAGGGGACGAGGGGTGAAGCTTTCTTT,CASSELQGTRGEAFF
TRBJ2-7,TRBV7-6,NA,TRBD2,TGTGCCAGCAGCCCCCGGACCGGCAGCGGGACTGACGAGCAGTACTTC,CASSPRTGSGTDEQYF
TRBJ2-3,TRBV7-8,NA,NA,TGTGCCAGCAGCTTAAAGCGATACACAGATACGCAGTATTTT,CASSLKRYTDTQYF
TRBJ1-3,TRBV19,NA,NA,TGTGCCAGTAATCAGGGTTCGTTCTCTGGAAACACCATATATTTT,CASNQGSFSGNTIYF
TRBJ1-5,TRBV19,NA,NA,TGTGCCAGTAGTATAATTGGGGCTGCATATCAGCCCCAGCATTTT,CASSIIGAAYQPQHF
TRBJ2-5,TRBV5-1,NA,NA,TGCGCCAGCAGCTTGGGCGCCTCAATTCCCCAAGAGACCCAGTACTTC,CASSLGASIPQETQYF
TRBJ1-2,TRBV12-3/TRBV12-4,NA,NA,TGTGCCAGCAGTTTGAAACAGGGCTATGGCTACACCTTC,CASSLKQGYGYTF
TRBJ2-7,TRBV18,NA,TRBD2,TGTGCCAGCTCACCACCGAATGGCCTAGCGGGAGGGGCCTACGAGCAGTACTTC,CASSPPNGLAGGAYEQYF
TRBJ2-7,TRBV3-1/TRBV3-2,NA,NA,TGTGCCAGCAGCCAAGATCTACAGGGTGTCAGGGGCGAGCAGTACTTC,CASSQDLQGVRGEQYF
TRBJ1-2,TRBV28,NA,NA,TGTGCCAGCAGTTCGTCTTGGCCAGGGGCGAGTCTTGGCTACACCTTC,CASSSSWPGASLGYTF
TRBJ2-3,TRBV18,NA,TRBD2,TGTGCCAGCTCACCGGGACTAGCGGGAGTAGATACGCAGTATTTT,CASSPGLAGVDTQYF
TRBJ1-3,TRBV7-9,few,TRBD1,TGTGCCAGCAGCGACGACAGGGACGGAAACACCATATATTTT,CASSDDRDGNTIYF
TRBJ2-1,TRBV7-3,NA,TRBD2,TGTGCCAGCAGCTTAGGAGCTAGCGGGAGAACCAATGAGCAGTTCTTC,CASSLGASGRTNEQFF
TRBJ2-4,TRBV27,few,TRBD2,TGTGCCAGCAGTCCCGGACTAGCGGGAGCCAAAAACATTCAGTACTTC,CASSPGLAGAKNIQYF
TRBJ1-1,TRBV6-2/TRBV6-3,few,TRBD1,TGTGCCAGCAGTTACTCGGGGACAGGGGGGGCGTACACTGAAGCTTTCTTT,CASSYSGTGGAYTEAFF
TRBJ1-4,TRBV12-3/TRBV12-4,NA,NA,TGTGCCAGCAGTTTAAGGGAGGGGGAAAAACTGTTTTTT,CASSLREGEKLFF
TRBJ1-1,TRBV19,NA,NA,TGTGCCAGTAGTACCCTCGGACAGCTGAACACTGAAGCTTTCTTT,CASSTLGQLNTEAFF
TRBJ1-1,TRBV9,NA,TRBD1,TGTGCCAGCAGCGTAGGTTGGGGGACAGTGAACACTGAAGCTTTCTTT,CASSVGWGTVNTEAFF
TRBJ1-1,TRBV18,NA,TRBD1,TGTGCCAGCTCACCATCATGGAACAGGGGGGACACTGAAGCTTTCTTT,CASSPSWNRGDTEAFF
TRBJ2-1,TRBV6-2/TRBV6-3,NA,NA,TGTGCCAGCAGTTACTTGCAGACAAGCAATGAGCAGTTCTTC,CASSYLQTSNEQFF
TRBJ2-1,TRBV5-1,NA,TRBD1,TGCGCCAGCAGCGACCGGGACAGGGGACCAAATGAGCAGTTCTTC,CASSDRDRGPNEQFF
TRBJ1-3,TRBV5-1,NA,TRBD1,TGCGCCAGCAGCGCCTCAGGGGGTTTCGGAAACACCATATATTTT,CASSASGGFGNTIYF
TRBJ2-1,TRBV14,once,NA,TGTGCCAGCAGCCAAGTCTCTTCCTACAATGAGCAGTTCTTC,CASSQVSSYNEQFF
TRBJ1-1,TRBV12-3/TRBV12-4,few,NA,TGTGCCAGCAGTTTATACAGAATTGAAGCTTTCTTT,CASSLYRIEAFF
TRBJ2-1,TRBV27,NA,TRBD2,TGTGCCAGCTCTTTCAGAGCAGGCTCCGGACTAGCCGGATTTGAGCAGTTCTTC,CASSFRAGSGLAGFEQFF
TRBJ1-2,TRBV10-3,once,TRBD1,TGTGCCATCAGCGAGGGACAGGGCGACTATGGCTACACCTTC,CAISEGQGDYGYTF
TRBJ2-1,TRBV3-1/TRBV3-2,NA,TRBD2,TGTGCCAGCAGCCCCCCCCCGGGACTAGGAGATGGCAATGAGCAGTTCTTC,CASSPPPGLGDGNEQFF
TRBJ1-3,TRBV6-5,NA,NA,TGTGCCAGTCTGTGGGGCGTCGCTGGAAACACCATATATTTT,CASLWGVAGNTIYF
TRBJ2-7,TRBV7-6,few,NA,TGTGCCAGCAGCTTAGCGCCAACCGCTATAAGCTACGAGCAGTACTTC,CASSLAPTAISYEQYF
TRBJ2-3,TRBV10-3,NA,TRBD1,TGTGCCATCACCCCACAGGGGGCGAGTTCTACAGATACGCAGTATTTT,CAITPQGASSTDTQYF
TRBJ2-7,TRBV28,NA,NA,TGTGCCAGCAGTTTCCTGAGCGGAACCAGGCAGTACTTC,CASSFLSGTRQYF
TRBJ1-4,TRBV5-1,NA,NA,TGCGCCAGCAGCTTGGCAGGACAACCTAATGAAAAACTGTTTTTT,CASSLAGQPNEKLFF
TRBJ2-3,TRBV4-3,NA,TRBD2,TGCGCCAGCAGCCAACAGACTAGCAGAAGCACAGATACGCAGTATTTT,CASSQQTSRSTDTQYF
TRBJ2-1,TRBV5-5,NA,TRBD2,TGTGCCAGCAGCCGGACCTTTAGCGGGAGCGTCTACAATGAGCAGTTCTTC,CASSRTFSGSVYNEQFF
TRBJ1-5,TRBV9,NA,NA,TGTGCCAGCAGCGTAGGGGGAGAGGGCAATCAGCCCCAGCATTTT,CASSVGGEGNQPQHF
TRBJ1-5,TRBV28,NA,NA,TGTGCCAGCAGTCGCCGTACAGGGTCGGGCAATCAGCCCCAGCATTTT,CASSRRTGSGNQPQHF
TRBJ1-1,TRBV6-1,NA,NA,TGTGCCAGCAGTGAACAAGGGGGCACTGAAGCTTTCTTT,CASSEQGGTEAFF
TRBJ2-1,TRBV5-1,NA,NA,TGCGCCAGCAGCCCGGCAGACAGCGGGCGGGGGCAGCAGTTCTTC,CASSPADSGRGQQFF
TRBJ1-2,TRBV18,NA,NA,TGTGCCAGCTCCGAGCGGAGGGATGCTGGCTATGGCTACACCTTC,CASSERRDAGYGYTF
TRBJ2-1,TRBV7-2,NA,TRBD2,TGTGCCAGCAGCGAACAGGGACTAGGGTCGATCTTC,CASSEQGLGSIF
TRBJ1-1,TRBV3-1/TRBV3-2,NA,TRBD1,TGTGCCAGCAGCCAAGGGCAGGGGGCTCCTGAAGCTTTCTTT,CASSQGQGAPEAFF
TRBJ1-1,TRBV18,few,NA,TGTGCCAGCTCACGTGTCCAACAGAACACTGAAGCTTTCTTT,CASSRVQQNTEAFF